The source of this TCR beta chain is a study of vaccination effects on CD4 cells after COVID-19. CD4+ T cells specific for antigen were expanded with viral peptide pools by the ViraFEST assay before sequencing. Once cultured for approximately ten days, the cells underwent separation to obtain CD4+ T cells. Nucleocapsid antibodies were negative in the vaccine recipients, who had never had SARS-CoV-2 infection. Only in-frame clones appear in the TCRdb table, and some are missing; sequencing was by immunoSEQ multiplex PCR. The table records some 59,000 clones, roughly 80% of them present only once. Of note for this clone: What it binds is not known.

The V and J ends lost 1 base and 4 bases respectively, with 7 bases between them. CDR1 and CDR2 from the germline V gene are SGHTA and FQGTGA. The CDR3 has 13 amino acids. The sample was CD4+ T cells from PBMCs cultured with HCoV-229E spike peptides, taken before COVID-19 vaccination. This clonotype originated in a human donor who received a COVID-19 vaccine. The rearrangement links TRBV7-3 to TRBJ1-2; no clear D. Here the CDR3 reads CASSLKAGYGYTF. The CDR3 nucleotides are TGTGCCAGCAGCTTAAAGGCAGGCTATGGCTACACCTTC.